One sample yielded the 9 T cell receptor beta chains listed below, sequenced in a study of spatial heterogeneity in lung cancer. TCRdb recomputed calls from the 5' RACE reads with MiXCR, one row per CDR3 protein. The table has around 120,000 distinct CDR3 sequences, about 12% seen once. Indicated time point: blood at routine non-recurrence follow-up after resection. Unsorted whole RNA from tumor, nontumor lung or frozen PBMC underwent sequencing. The sequencing used PBMCs, collected at follow-up. Receptors originate from a male donor with early-stage non-small cell lung cancer.

In this sample, this clonotype turned up many times. This chain connects TRBV4-2 to TRBJ2-7; D is possibly TRBD2 (6 bases). Per the germline V gene, CDR1 is LGHNA and CDR2 is YNFKEQ. V lost 1 base to trimming and J lost 2 bases, with 15 bases between them. The CDR3 is 16 residues long. CDR3 loop: CASSQGTGLQTYEQYF. CDR3 DNA sequence: TGTGCCAGCAGCCAAGGAACAGGACTACAAACCTACGAGCAGTACTTC.

This clonotype was seen only a few times. The V and J genes are TRBV27 and TRBJ2-3; possible D gene TRBD2, 6 bases. The CDR3 spans 13 residues. Germline CDR1 MNHEY, CDR2 SMNVEV (reference sequence). V was clipped by 6 bases and J by 6 bases, with 13 bases between them. The CDR3 DNA reads as TGTGCCAGCAGCTACGCACGGGGGGATACGCAGTATTTT. This sequence encodes CASSYARGDTQYF.

Only a few counts were recorded for this clonotype. This chain uses TRBV20-1 with TRBJ2-7, with TRBD1 matching over 7 bases. Germline CDR1 is DFQATT and CDR2 is SNEGSKA (reference sequence). The CDR3 contains 11 residues. The CDR3 reads CSEGTAYEQYF. CDR3 nucleotides: TGCAGCGAGGGGACAGCCTACGAGCAGTACTTC.

This clonotype was counted many times. V is TRBV20-1 and J is TRBJ1-6, with D possibly being TRBD1 (5 bases). V shed 5 bases and J shed 7 bases, with 9 bases lying between them. The CDR3 extends over 12 amino acids. Germline V lookup: CDR1 DFQATT, CDR2 SNEGSKA (reference sequence). CDR3 DNA: TGCAGTGCTCAGGGTCCGAATTCACCCCTCCACTTT. As protein: CSAQGPNSPLHF.

The gene calls are TRBV10-3 and TRBJ2-3; no clear D gene. The CDR3 totals 12 residues. CDR1 is ENHRY and CDR2 is SYGVKD in the germline V gene. The V and J ends lost 4 bases and 4 bases respectively, with 6 bases between them. The CDR3 is CAISGLADTQYF. DNA for the CDR3: TGTGCCATCAGTGGGTTAGCAGATACGCAGTATTTT.

The rearrangement joins TRBV15 to TRBJ1-5; D uncertain. Trimming stripped 0 bases from V and 11 bases from J, with 11 bases between. The CDR3 has 13 residues. Germline CDR1 is LNHNV and CDR2 is YYDKDF (reference sequence). Here the CDR3 reads CATSRDHVATQHF. CDR3 in DNA: TGTGCCACCAGCAGAGATCACGTGGCTACCCAGCATTTT.

The genes are TRBV6-5 and TRBJ1-2; D is unresolved. V was cut by 8 bases and J by 1 base, with 11 bases left in between. Germline-derived CDR1 and CDR2 are MNHEY and SVGAGI. This CDR3 region has 13 residues. The CDR3 here is CASAGPHNYGYTF. For the CDR3, the DNA is TGTGCCAGCGCCGGACCGCATAACTATGGCTACACCTTC.

The sample holds many counts of this clonotype. The rearrangement uses TRBV7-3 and TRBJ2-6, with D possibly TRBD2 on 7 matching bases. Trimming left V 5 bases short and J 0 bases short, with 14 bases between. The CDR3 spans 17 residues. Germline-derived CDR1 and CDR2 are SGHTA and FQGTGA. CDR3 in DNA: TGTGCCAGCAGCCCCGGGGAGGGGGACTCTGGGGCCAACGTCCTGACTTTC. Amino acids: CASSPGEGDSGANVLTF.

The rearrangement links TRBV5-6 to TRBJ2-5; D gene ambiguous. CDR3 length equals 13 residues. V was cut by 3 bases and J by 4 bases, with 10 bases left in between. CDR1 and CDR2 (germline): SGHDT, YYEEEE. Written as DNA, the CDR3 is TGTGCCAGCAGCTCTCCTCCCGTAGAGACCCAGTACTTC. As protein: CASSSPPVETQYF.